One and the same sample provided the 19 T cell receptor beta chains below, sequenced in a study of T cell responses to AZD1222 COVID-19 vaccine. Sequenced by immunoSEQ multiplex PCR; TCRdb stores in-frame clones only, minus some. This table holds some 120,000 clones, around 83% found once. Sequenced material: peripheral blood, taken 28 days after the second AZD1222 dose. The receptors originated from an adult who received the AZD1222 COVID-19 vaccine.

The chain couples TRBV7-2 to TRBJ2-2; 7 bases map to TRBD1. Losses at the gene ends were 5 bases for V and 5 bases for J; bases not matched to a gene: 8. Germline CDR1 and CDR2: SGHTA and FQGNSA. This CDR3 spans 15 amino acids. For the CDR3, the DNA is TGTGCCAGCAGCCCGAGGGGGCAGGTAACCGGGGAGCTGTTTTTT. Residues: CASSPRGQVTGELFF.

This chain connects TRBV5-4 to TRBJ2-7; 8 nucleotides match TRBD2. The CDR3 runs 16 residues. Germline CDR1 SGHNT, CDR2 YYREEE (reference sequence). As DNA, the CDR3 is TGTGCTTCCCGGCCCGGGGGCGGGGGGTTGTCCTACGAGCAGTACTTC. As protein: CASRPGGGGLSYEQYF. Based on the CDR3 plus reference TRBV5-4 and TRBJ2-7, the full variable domain is ETGVTQSPTHLIKTRGQQVTLRCSSQSGHNTVSWYQQALGQGPQFIFQYYREEENGRGNFPPRFSGLQFPNYSSELNVNALELDDSALYLCASRPGGGGLSYEQYFGPGTRLTVT.

The chain combines TRBV6-5 with TRBJ1-5; weak D call: TRBD1 (6 bases). The V end was cut by 6 bases, the J end by 3 bases, with 9 bases between. The CDR3 runs to 13 residues. CDR1 is MNHEY and CDR2 is SVGAGI in the germline V gene. CDR3 sequence: CASRQGNNQPQHF. Here the CDR3 DNA reads TGTGCCAGCAGGCAGGGGAACAATCAGCCCCAGCATTTT.

This chain connects TRBV7-2 to TRBJ2-7; the match to TRBD2 covers 7 bases. The CDR3 contains 15 residues. Per the germline V gene, CDR1 is SGHTA and CDR2 is FQGNSA. The V segment lost 1 base and the J segment 0 bases; nucleotides outside the gene matches: 3. Here the CDR3 DNA reads TGTGCCAGCAGCTTAGACGGGACTATCTCCTACGAGCAGTACTTC. Its translation is CASSLDGTISYEQYF.

The rearrangement joins TRBV30 to TRBJ2-1; 7 bases fit TRBD2. Germline CDR1 GTSNPN, CDR2 SVGIG (reference sequence). Losses at the gene ends were 4 bases for V and 3 bases for J; bases not matched to a gene: 9. The CDR3 sequence is 15 residues long. CDR3 nucleotides: TGTGCCTGGAATCGGGGAGCGGGATTCTACAATGAGCAGTTCTTC. It translates to CAWNRGAGFYNEQFF.

The chain recombines TRBV5-1 with TRBJ2-1, with D perhaps assigned TRBD1 or TRBD2 (5 bases each). Germline CDR1 reads SGHRS; CDR2 reads YFSETQ. V dropped 3 bases and J dropped 6 bases, with 19 bases sitting between them. The CDR3 runs 16 residues. The CDR3 coding sequence is TGCGCCAGCAGCTCGCGGCGAGGGACGAGAACCAATGAGCAGTTCTTC. Translation gives CASSSRRGTRTNEQFF.

This sequence joins TRBV11-2 and TRBJ2-7; TRBD2 agrees at 11 bases. The CDR3 loop spans 15 amino acids. With V trimmed by 5 bases and J by 5 bases, 8 bases remained unmatched. The germline gives CDR1 SGHAT, CDR2 FQNNGV. The CDR3 protein is CASSPSGGWFNEQYF. CDR3 DNA: TGTGCCAGCAGCCCTAGCGGGGGGTGGTTCAACGAGCAGTACTTC.

The chain recombines TRBV28 with TRBJ1-5, with D possibly TRBD1 on 5 matching bases. The CDR3 spans 13 residues. Germline loops: CDR1 MDHEN, CDR2 SYDVKM. With 5 bases removed from V and 4 bases from J, the gap between germline ends came to 9 bases. DNA of the CDR3: TGTGCCAGCAGTATGAGACAGAATCAGCCCCAGCATTTT. It yields the protein CASSMRQNQPQHF.

The chain is built from TRBV6-5 and TRBJ2-1; D is perhaps TRBD2 (5 bases). CDR1 is MNHEY and CDR2 is SVGAGI in the germline V gene. This CDR3 has 12 residues. Trimming pared 6 bases from V and 7 bases from J, leaving 10 bases between. CDR3 DNA sequence: TGTGCCAGCAGGGGTCTAGCAAATGAGCAGTTCTTC. It codes for CASRGLANEQFF.

V usage is TRBV6-2 or TRBV6-3 and J usage is TRBJ2-5; no reliable D call. CDR3 length: 13 residues. Between the trimmed V and J ends, which lost 4 bases and 4 bases, there was a span of 10 bases. Germline CDR1 and CDR2: MNHEY and SVGEGT. The CDR3: CASSSVGRETQYF. CDR3 nucleotide sequence: TGTGCCAGCAGTTCTGTCGGGCGAGAGACCCAGTACTTC.

The CDR3 protein is CASSRRGAQNNYGYTF. CDR3 DNA: TGTGCCAGCAGCAGGAGAGGGGCCCAGAATAACTATGGCTACACCTTC. V gene TRBV14 combines with J gene TRBJ1-2, with a tentative D call TRBD1 (5 bases). Germline CDR1 reads SGHDN; CDR2 reads FVKESK. This CDR3 has 16 residues. The V and J ends lost 5 bases and 1 base respectively, with 17 bases between them.

V usage is TRBV3-1 (or the pseudogene TRBV3-2) and J usage is TRBJ1-2; 7 bases are shared with TRBD1. From germline, CDR1 is LGHDT and CDR2 YNNKEL (reference sequence). V shed 1 base and J 5 bases; nucleotides not matched to a gene: 7. This CDR3 spans 15 amino acids. The CDR3 region has the DNA TGTGCCAGCAGCCAAGGGGGACAGCCAAGGTATGGCTACACCTTC. It specifies CASSQGGQPRYGYTF.

This sequence joins TRBV30 and TRBJ2-3, with D perhaps matching TRBD2 (6 bases). Trimming cost V 5 bases and J 7 bases, with 19 bases left between them. CDR1 GTSNPN and CDR2 SVGIG come from the germline V gene (reference sequence). CDR3 length: 14 residues. CDR3 loop: CAWGIGDGLNTQYF. In DNA, the CDR3 is TGTGCCTGGGGGATAGGGGACGGACTAAATACGCAGTATTTT. Full variable domain (rest looked up from reference TRBV30 and TRBJ2-3): SQTIHQWPATLVQPVGSPLSLECTVEGTSNPNLYWYRQAAGRGLQLLFYSVGIGQISSEVPQNLSASRPQDRQFILSSKKLLLSDSGFYLCAWGIGDGLNTQYFGPGTRLTVL.

This sequence joins TRBV7-9 and TRBJ1-4, with 9 bases aligning to TRBD1. This CDR3 spans 15 amino acids. Germline V gene sequence: CDR1 SEHNR, CDR2 FQNEAQ (reference sequence). After removal of 4 bases from V and 5 bases from J, the junction contained 5 bases not matched to a gene. In nucleotides, the CDR3 is TGTGCCAGCAGCTCCGGGACAGGGTTAAATGAAAAACTGTTTTTT. This translates into CASSSGTGLNEKLFF.

The chain uses TRBV3-1 (or the pseudogene TRBV3-2) and TRBJ1-5; 10 nucleotides align to TRBD1. The CDR3 extends over 16 amino acids. After removal of 4 bases from V and 5 bases from J, the junction contained 8 bases not matched to a gene. CDR1 LGHDT and CDR2 YNNKEL come from the germline V gene (reference sequence). The CDR3 bases are TGTGCCAGCAGCCTTCCGGGACAGGGGATATATCAGCCCCAGCATTTT. Translated, it gives CASSLPGQGIYQPQHF.

The V gene is TRBV10-1, the J gene TRBJ2-7, with unresolved D. With 3 bases removed from V and 2 bases from J, the gap between germline ends came to 11 bases. CDR1 is WNHNN, CDR2 SYGVQD, per germline (reference sequence). The CDR3 has 14 residues. CDR3 sequence (DNA): TGCGCCAGCAGTGATGTGGCTCCCCCCTACGAGCAGTACTTC. Amino acids: CASSDVAPPYEQYF.

The chain recombines TRBV6-5 with TRBJ1-1, with D perhaps TRBD1 (5 bases). The CDR3 contains 13 residues. Germline CDR1 and CDR2: MNHEY and SVGAGI. V was cut by 3 bases and J by 5 bases, with 10 bases left in between. The CDR3 DNA sequence: TGTGCCAGCAGTTATCGGGGGTATACTGAAGCTTTCTTT. Encoded protein: CASSYRGYTEAFF.

The V gene is TRBV27, the J gene TRBJ1-6; no firm D call. The CDR3 runs 15 residues. Germline-derived CDR1 and CDR2 are MNHEY and SMNVEV (reference sequence). Trimming removed 1 base at V and 4 bases at J, with 8 bases between. CDR3 nucleotides: TGTGCCAGCAGTTTATTCCGGATGTATAATTCACCCCTCCACTTT. It is translated as CASSLFRMYNSPLHF.

This sequence joins TRBV6-4 and TRBJ1-6, with TRBD1 matching 9 bases. The CDR3 is made up of 19 amino acids. Germline V gene sequence: CDR1 MRHNA, CDR2 SNTAGT. After removal of 6 bases from V and 6 bases from J, the junction contained 18 bases not matched to a gene. Here the CDR3 reads CASSFNRDREFFFNSPLHF. The CDR3, as DNA: TGTGCCAGCAGCTTCAACCGGGACAGGGAGTTTTTTTTTAATTCACCCCTCCACTTT.